One and the same sample provided the 31 T cell receptor beta chains below, sequenced in a study of siplizumab effects on memory and regulatory T cells. Data came from immunoSEQ multiplex PCR; TCRdb stores just in-frame clones and leaves some out. The sample has 110,000 or so clones, just under 95% seen once. The sequenced sample consisted of non-Treg CD4+ T cells sorted from blood. These receptors originate from a human donor in good health.

This clone was observed a single time. The chain joins TRBV10-3 to TRBJ2-1; TRBD2 might be the D (5 bases). V lost 10 bases and J lost 5, with 15 bases in between. This CDR3 is built from 13 residues. Germline V gives CDR1 ENHRY, CDR2 SYGVKD. The CDR3 DNA is TGTGCCACCCTAATGGACGGGAACAATGAGCAGTTCTTC. Its translation: CATLMDGNNEQFF.

The V gene is TRBV10-3, the J gene TRBJ2-1; no reliable D call. CDR3 length: 12 residues. With 3 bases removed from V and 8 bases from J, the gap between germline ends came to 8 bases. CDR1 is ENHRY and CDR2 is SYGVKD in the germline V gene. The CDR3 here is CAISDLTDEQFF. The CDR3 nucleotides are TGTGCCATCAGTGACCTTACGGATGAGCAGTTCTTC.

The CDR3 region is CASIAGQGQWLFF. The DNA for the CDR3 is TGTGCCAGTATCGCGGGACAGGGCCAATGGCTGTTTTTT. The V call is TRBV19, the J call TRBJ1-4; TRBD1 aligns across 9 bases. The V and J ends lost 7 bases and 14 bases, in that order; junction bases with no gene match: 11. This CDR3 comprises 13 residues. In germline, CDR1 is LNHDA, CDR2 SQIVND (reference sequence).

V usage is TRBV27 and J usage is TRBJ2-1; 8 nucleotides agree with TRBD1. Germline CDR1 MNHEY, CDR2 SMNVEV (reference sequence). The CDR3 is 15 amino acids. J was trimmed by 7 bases and V by 1 base; bases with no gene match: 6. The DNA for the CDR3 is TGTGCCAGCAGTTTATTAAGGACAGGGAGGAATGAGCAGTTCTTC. Protein: CASSLLRTGRNEQFF.

This clone was found once. The genes are TRBV4-2 and TRBJ1-3; TRBD1 matches at 8 bases. V shed 0 bases and J 0 bases; nucleotides not matched to a gene: 4. Per the germline V gene, CDR1 is LGHNA and CDR2 is YNFKEQ. CDR3 length equals 17 residues. The CDR3 sequence is CASSQDGQGISGNTIYF. CDR3 DNA sequence: TGTGCCAGCAGCCAAGACGGACAGGGTATCTCTGGAAACACCATATATTTT.

The V gene is TRBV18, the J gene TRBJ2-7; D is uncertain. Germline CDR1 and CDR2: KGHSH and LQKENI. The CDR3 has 13 residues. Trimming took off 4 bases at V and 3 bases at J, with 10 bases between the two ends. The CDR3 DNA reads as TGTGCCAGCTCACGGGGTGGGGACTACGAGCAGTACTTC. Translated: CASSRGGDYEQYF.

The gene calls are TRBV27 and TRBJ2-7, with D perhaps matching TRBD2 (6 bases). The CDR3 sequence is 14 residues long. V lost 2 bases, J lost 9 bases, and 17 bases lay in between. Germline V lookup: CDR1 MNHEY, CDR2 SMNVEV (reference sequence). CDR3 in DNA: TGTGCCAGCAGTTTAGGGACTGAATCTAGTTCGCAGTACTTC. This gives the protein CASSLGTESSSQYF.

The chain carries TRBV6-5 and TRBJ1-2, with 8 positions matching TRBD1. Trimming at V came to 4 bases and at J to 0 bases, leaving 7 bases not matched to a gene. The CDR3 has 16 residues. Germline V lookup: CDR1 MNHEY, CDR2 SVGAGI. The CDR3 sequence: CASSFSTGGANYGYTF. The CDR3 DNA is TGTGCCAGCAGTTTTAGTACAGGGGGAGCTAACTATGGCTACACCTTC.

The gene calls are TRBV7-2 and TRBJ2-6; D remains unclear. Germline lookup yields CDR1 SGHTA and CDR2 FQGNSA. The V and J ends lost 5 bases and 0 bases respectively, with 11 bases between them. There are 16 residues in the CDR3. The CDR3 spells CASSPTRSSGANVLTF. CDR3 coding DNA: TGTGCCAGCAGCCCGACCCGGAGCTCTGGGGCCAACGTCCTGACTTTC. The entire variable domain, with the rest obtained from reference TRBV7-2 and TRBJ2-6, is as follows: GAGVSQSPSNKVTEKGKDVELRCDPISGHTALYWYRQSLGQGLEFLIYFQGNSAPDKSGLPSDRFSAERTGGSVSTLTIQRTQQEDSAVYLCASSPTRSSGANVLTFGAGSRLTVL.

This chain joins TRBV7-9 and TRBJ2-3; D uncertain. This CDR3 contains 14 residues. Trimming cost V 1 base and J 2 bases, with 7 bases left between them. The germline V gene encodes CDR1 SEHNR and CDR2 FQNEAQ (reference sequence). This CDR3 reads CASSLEGVTDTQYF. In nucleotides, the CDR3 is TGTGCCAGCAGCTTAGAGGGCGTCACAGATACGCAGTATTTT.

The chain joins TRBV19 to TRBJ2-2; a weak D match, TRBD1 (5 bases). V lost 7 bases and J 2 bases, leaving 20 bases between the germline ends. Per the germline V gene, CDR1 is LNHDA and CDR2 is SQIVND (reference sequence). The CDR3 is made up of 17 amino acids. CDR3 region: CASTPYGSTVNTGELFF. The CDR3 nucleotides read TGTGCCAGTACCCCTTATGGTTCGACAGTAAACACCGGGGAGCTGTTTTTT.

This chain uses TRBV2 with TRBJ2-2, with D unclear. Germline V gene lookup returns CDR1 SNHLY and CDR2 FYNNEI. CDR3 length equals 13 residues. V was shortened by 8 bases and J by 1 base, with 8 bases between the two germline ends. CDR3 in DNA: TGTGCCAGCGGGTTGGAGAACACCGGGGAGCTGTTTTTT. Its protein is CASGLENTGELFF.

The chain combines TRBV10-3 with TRBJ1-5; D may be TRBD1 (6 bases). Trimming stripped 6 bases from V and 8 bases from J, with 17 bases between. Looked up from germline, CDR1 is ENHRY and CDR2 is SYGVKD. This CDR3 is built from 14 residues. The DNA of the CDR3 is TGTGCCATCAGGAATACAGGGACCCAGGAGCCCCAGCATTTT. It yields the protein CAIRNTGTQEPQHF.

The chain carries TRBV7-2 and TRBJ1-2; D is perhaps TRBD1 (6 bases). The germline gives CDR1 SGHTA, CDR2 FQGNSA. This CDR3 has 14 residues. Deletions cut 11 bases from V and 7 bases from J, with 23 bases between. CDR3 nucleotide sequence: TGTGCCGGCTCCAAAAACCACGGGGGGCCTGGCTACACCTTC. Translation gives CAGSKNHGGPGYTF.

The gene calls are TRBV29-1 and TRBJ1-1; D perhaps matches TRBD1 (5 bases). V shed 7 bases and J shed 1 base, with 13 bases lying between them. The CDR3 runs to 13 residues. Germline assignment: CDR1 SQVTM and CDR2 ANQGSEA. In DNA, the CDR3 is TGCAGCGCCCAGGGAACACCGAACACTGAAGCTTTCTTT. It is translated as CSAQGTPNTEAFF.

V gene TRBV19 combines with J gene TRBJ1-1; no clear D. The V end lost 4 bases, the J end lost 3 bases, and 3 bases lay between the germline ends. CDR3 length: 11 amino acids. Germline assignment: CDR1 LNHDA and CDR2 SQIVND (reference sequence). DNA of the CDR3: TGTGCCAGTAGTAGGTACACTGAAGCTTTCTTT. This codes for CASSRYTEAFF.

This clone was picked up one time. The V call is TRBV4-2, the J call TRBJ2-2; possibly TRBD2 for D (5 bases). V lost 1 base, J lost 6 bases, and 12 bases lay in between. Germline V lookup: CDR1 LGHNA, CDR2 YNFKEQ. The CDR3 extends over 15 amino acids. The CDR3 is CASSQGRGYPGELFF. In nucleotides, the CDR3 is TGTGCCAGCAGCCAAGGCCGGGGTTACCCCGGGGAGCTGTTTTTT.

The CDR3 here is CASSHRQGVTEAFF. The CDR3 DNA sequence: TGTGCCAGCAGCCATCGACAGGGAGTAACTGAAGCTTTCTTT. The chain links TRBV16 to TRBJ1-1; 7 bases fit TRBD1. CDR3 length: 14 residues. V lost 3 bases to trimming and J lost 5 bases; unmatched junction nucleotides: 6. CDR1 and CDR2 from the germline V gene are KGHSY and FQNENV. Complete variable domain (other parts from reference TRBV16 and TRBJ1-1): GEEVAQTPKHLVRGEGQKAKLYCAPIKGHSYVFWYQQVLKNEFKFLISFQNENVFDETGMPKERFSAKCLPNSPCSLEIQATKLEDSAVYFCASSHRQGVTEAFFGQGTRLTVV.

The chain uses TRBV6-5 and TRBJ2-5, with 7 nucleotides matching TRBD1. The CDR3 contains 13 residues. V was pared by 5 bases and J by 5 bases, with 5 bases of the junction left unmatched. CDR1 is MNHEY, CDR2 SVGAGI, per germline. The CDR3 sequence is CASSPTGSETQYF. The CDR3 coding sequence is TGTGCCAGCAGTCCGACAGGGAGTGAGACCCAGTACTTC.

The gene calls are TRBV27 and TRBJ2-1, with 9 bases lining up with TRBD1. CDR3 length equals 15 residues. The V segment lost 3 bases and the J segment 8 bases; nucleotides outside the gene matches: 8. Germline CDR1 MNHEY, CDR2 SMNVEV (reference sequence). The CDR3 nucleotides read TGTGCCAGCAGTTTGAACAGGGGGCGCGTGGATGAGCAGTTCTTC. Translating it yields CASSLNRGRVDEQFF.

J is TRBJ1-1 and V is TRBV28, with D possibly TRBD1 on 6 matching bases. V was pared by 3 bases and J by 6 bases, with 14 bases between. The CDR3 is made up of 14 amino acids. The germline V gene has CDR1 MDHEN and CDR2 SYDVKM. In DNA, the CDR3 is TGTGCCAGCAGTTTCGATTACAGGGTCCCTGAAGCTTTCTTT. This translates into CASSFDYRVPEAFF.

J is TRBJ2-7 and V is TRBV30; 15 bases agree with TRBD2. Trimming took 0 bases from V and 7 from J; bases not matched to a gene: 1. The CDR3 is 14 residues long. Per the germline V gene, CDR1 is GTSNPN and CDR2 is SVGIG (reference sequence). CDR3 in amino acids: CAWSVGLAGGEQYF. The CDR3 DNA sequence: TGTGCCTGGAGTGTAGGACTAGCGGGGGGGGAGCAGTACTTC. Drawing the rest from reference TRBV30 and TRBJ2-7, the complete variable domain is SQTIHQWPATLVQPVGSPLSLECTVEGTSNPNLYWYRQAAGRGLQLLFYSVGIGQISSEVPQNLSASRPQDRQFILSSKKLLLSDSGFYLCAWSVGLAGGEQYFGPGTRLTVT.

CDR3 residues: CASSPDRVQETQYF. CDR3 DNA: TGTGCCAGCTCTCCCGACAGAGTCCAAGAGACCCAGTACTTC. The V call is TRBV18, the J call TRBJ2-5, with D maybe TRBD1 (5 bases). The ends were cut back, 6 bases at V and 1 base at J, with 12 bases in the middle. This CDR3 comprises 14 residues. Germline CDR1 reads KGHSH; CDR2 reads LQKENI.

This clone was detected once. The chain is built from TRBV7-3 and TRBJ2-3; D is possibly TRBD2 (7 bases). From germline, CDR1 is SGHTA and CDR2 FQGTGA. Trimming took 1 base from V and 3 from J, leaving 14 bases between them. This CDR3 is built from 16 residues. CDR3 amino acids: CASSLIGGAKTDTQYF. In DNA, the CDR3 is TGTGCCAGCAGCTTAATAGGGGGGGCCAAGACAGATACGCAGTATTTT.

This clone was seen only once. V usage is TRBV7-8 and J usage is TRBJ2-1; D is uncertain. Germline CDR1 reads SGHVS; CDR2 reads FQNEAQ. This CDR3 has 11 residues. V was trimmed by 1 base and J by 8 bases, leaving 3 bases between them. The CDR3 DNA sequence: TGTGCCAGCAGCTTAGACCATGAGCAGTTCTTC. This codes for CASSLDHEQFF.

This chain uses TRBV6-1 with TRBJ2-5; TRBD1 agrees at 9 bases. The germline V gene encodes CDR1 MNHNS and CDR2 SASEGT. The CDR3 is 14 residues long. J was trimmed by 5 bases and V by 4 bases; bases with no gene match: 5. CDR3 sequence: CASSGQGGGETQYF. CDR3 bases: TGTGCCAGCAGTGGACAGGGGGGAGGGGAGACCCAGTACTTC.

This chain joins TRBV28 and TRBJ1-1, with D uncertain. The CDR3 length is 12 residues. V was shortened by 5 bases and J by 5 bases, with 9 bases between the two germline ends. CDR1 MDHEN and CDR2 SYDVKM come from the germline V gene. CDR3 sequence (DNA): TGTGCCAGCAGTGATAGTGGTACTGAAGCTTTCTTT. Translated: CASSDSGTEAFF.

The V gene is TRBV6-5, the J gene TRBJ2-7; maybe TRBD2 (6 bases). V dropped 5 bases and J dropped 2 bases, with 10 bases sitting between them. The germline V gene encodes CDR1 MNHEY and CDR2 SVGAGI. This CDR3 is 13 amino acids long. This CDR3 reads CASSGTHTYEQYF. CDR3 coding DNA: TGTGCCAGCAGTGGGACTCATACCTACGAGCAGTACTTC.

The chain uses TRBV7-7 and TRBJ2-7; 8 positions agree with TRBD1. V lost 5 bases to trimming and J lost 7 bases; unmatched junction nucleotides: 7. Germline values: CDR1 SSHAT, CDR2 FNYEAQ (reference sequence). This CDR3 has 13 amino acids. CDR3 sequence reads: CASSPTGGREQYF. DNA for the CDR3: TGTGCCAGCAGCCCAACAGGGGGTCGGGAGCAGTACTTC.

The chain is built from TRBV15 and TRBJ1-6, with unresolved D. V lost 0 bases and J 0 bases, leaving 9 bases between the germline ends. The germline V gene encodes CDR1 LNHNV and CDR2 YYDKDF (reference sequence). The CDR3 consists of 17 residues. The CDR3 protein is CATSREGSSSYNSPLHF. As DNA, the CDR3 is TGTGCCACCAGCAGAGAAGGAAGTTCCTCCTATAATTCACCCCTCCACTTT.

This clone was detected only once. The V and J genes are TRBV12-5 and TRBJ2-1; D is possibly TRBD2 (6 bases). This CDR3 has 14 residues. Germline lookup yields CDR1 LGHNT and CDR2 FRNRAP. Deletions cut 4 bases from V and 5 bases from J, with 12 bases between. CDR3 bases: TGTGCTAGTGGTTCTCGGGGGTGGGACAATGAGCAGTTCTTC. As protein: CASGSRGWDNEQFF.